The 8 T cell receptor beta chains given below trace back to one sample, sequenced in a study of blood T cells in healthy people across ages. For the second PCR, which ran for 7 to 11 cycles, a sample-barcoded 5' primer and a J-beta primer mix were used. Each CDR3 protein gets one entry after TCRdb re-called the 5' RACE reads with MiXCR. The table lists 900,000 to 950,000 distinct CDR3 sequences, 25% to 30% of them singletons. Another study also made use of these data, one on T cells of mothers and their children.

Sequencing was carried out using blood. The receptor set was obtained from a woman aged 40 to 49 in good health.

This clonotype was counted ten times or more. The gene calls are TRBV7-2 and TRBJ2-3, with unresolved D. Germline values: CDR1 SGHTA, CDR2 FQGNSA. There are 14 residues in the CDR3. V was pared by 1 base and J by 3 bases, with 8 bases between. The CDR3 sequence: CASSLEIGTDTQYF. The CDR3 DNA sequence: TGTGCCAGCAGCTTAGAGATCGGGACAGATACGCAGTATTTT.

The V call is TRBV28, the J call TRBJ2-7, with unresolved D. V shed 2 bases and J shed 5 bases, with 7 bases lying between them. CDR3 size: 12 residues. Looked up from germline, CDR1 is MDHEN and CDR2 is SYDVKM. The CDR3 sequence is CASSLRVDEQYF. For the CDR3, the DNA is TGTGCCAGCAGTTTAAGGGTGGACGAGCAGTACTTC.

This clonotype was picked up a small number of times. A single base separates this from a much larger clone, so it may be a read error. The chain uses TRBV29-1 and TRBJ1-1, with D possibly matching TRBD1 (6 bases). This CDR3 is 13 amino acids long. Germline V lookup: CDR1 SQVTM, CDR2 ANQGSEA. Trimming took off 4 bases at V and 1 base at J, with 10 bases between the two ends. The DNA of the CDR3 is TGCAGCGTTGCAACAGGGACGAACACTGAAGCTTTCTTT. Encoded protein: CSVATGTNTEAFF. Looking up the rest from reference TRBV29-1 and TRBJ1-1 gives the full variable domain: SAVISQKPSRDICQRGTSLTIQCQVDSQVTMMFWYRQQPGQSLTLIATANQGSEATYESGFVIDKFPISRPNLTFSTLTVSNMSPEDSSIYLCSVATGTNTEAFFGQGTRLTVV.

This clonotype appeared a single time. The chain combines TRBV6-2 or TRBV6-3 with TRBJ2-3; D is unresolved. This CDR3 region has 14 residues. The germline gives CDR1 MNHEY, CDR2 SVGEGT. V lost 0 bases and J lost 4, with 8 bases in between. This chain's CDR3 is CASSYSGNPDTQYF. The CDR3 DNA follows: TGTGCCAGCAGTTACTCAGGTAATCCAGATACGCAGTATTTT.

Notes on this clonotype: The germline gene is not matched at one end of the junction; a read error may be the cause. The chain couples TRBV12-3 or TRBV12-4 to TRBJ2-3; perhaps TRBD2 as D (6 bases). CDR3 length: 16 amino acids. Written as DNA, the CDR3 is TGTGCCAGCAGTCCTGCGGACTATAGAAGCACAGATGCGCAGTATTTT. Amino acids: CASSPADYRSTDAQYF.

At least ten counts were recorded for this clonotype. This chain links TRBV9 with TRBJ2-1, with TRBD2 matching 11 bases. This CDR3 has 15 amino acids. V was pared by 1 base and J by 9 bases, with 6 bases of the junction left unmatched. From germline, CDR1 is SGDLS and CDR2 YYNGEE. CDR3 in DNA: TGTGCCAGCAGCGTAATAGCGGGGGGGCGGAGTGAGCAGTTCTTC. It is translated as CASSVIAGGRSEQFF. The full variable domain, with the rest looked up from reference TRBV9 and TRBJ2-1, is DSGVTQTPKHLITATGQRVTLRCSPRSGDLSVYWYQQSLDQGLQFLIQYYNGEERAKGNILERFSAQQFPDLHSELNLSSLELGDSALYFCASSVIAGGRSEQFFGPGTRLTVL.

This chain connects TRBV7-2 to TRBJ2-1; the match to TRBD2 covers 12 bases. This CDR3 has 16 residues. Germline V gene sequence: CDR1 SGHTA, CDR2 FQGNSA. Trimming cost V 1 base and J 9 bases; bases outside gene matches: 7. The CDR3 DNA follows: TGTGCCAGCAGCTTAGGGCTAGCGGGGGGGAGTAGTGAGCAGTTCTTC. Protein product: CASSLGLAGGSSEQFF. Full variable domain (remainder filled in from reference TRBV7-2 and TRBJ2-1): GAGVSQSPSNKVTEKGKDVELRCDPISGHTALYWYRQSLGQGLEFLIYFQGNSAPDKSGLPSDRFSAERTGGSVSTLTIQRTQQEDSAVYLCASSLGLAGGSSEQFFGPGTRLTVL.

This clonotype has only a few counts. The chain links TRBV4-3 to TRBJ1-3; no definite D call. The germline V gene has CDR1 LGHNA and CDR2 YSLEER. This CDR3 comprises 15 residues. Trimming stripped 4 bases from V and 2 bases from J, with 12 bases between. The CDR3 DNA is TGCGCCAGCAGCCTCGCAGGCACAACTGGAAACACCATATATTTT. Amino acids: CASSLAGTTGNTIYF.